These T cell receptor beta chains were read from a single sample in a study of blood T cell repertoires in COVID-19. Profiled with immunoSEQ multiplex PCR; TCRdb holds only in-frame clones, not every one. The sample contains under 300,000 clones, 91% of which appear only once. The material sequenced was PBMCs or T cells enriched from blood (not recorded which). The receptors come from a human donor in a cohort exposed to, infected with or recovered from COVID-19 (not recorded which). The donor label of this sample is uncertain. The CDR3 runs from the conserved cysteine through the conserved F or W. A D gene is named only where the DNA matches it firmly. Clone size is shown for a subset of rows, as once, few, many or a class of expanded clone.

v_gene,d_gene,j_gene,abundance,CDR3aa,CDR3nt
TRBV7-8,NA,TRBJ1-1,NA,CASSFRLQGNTEAFF,TGTGCCAGCAGCTTTCGTTTGCAGGGCAACACTGAAGCTTTCTTT
TRBV28,NA,TRBJ2-3,NA,CASHRAQGADTQYF,TGTGCCTCTCACCGGGCCCAAGGGGCAGATACGCAGTATTTT
TRBV25-1,NA,TRBJ1-1,NA,CASSDAGWSEAFF,TGTGCCAGCAGTGACGCAGGGTGGTCTGAAGCTTTCTTT
TRBV1,NA,TRBJ1-2,NA,CTSSRTRGLVYGYTF,TGCACCAGCAGCCGAACTAGGGGGCTGGTCTATGGCTACACCTTC
TRBV5-8,TRBD1,TRBJ1-2,NA,CASSPGLLRTGDYHYGYTF,TGTGCCAGCAGCCCCGGGCTACTACGGACAGGGGACTACCACTATGGCTACACCTTC
TRBV9,NA,TRBJ1-2,NA,CASSVEAGVRGYTF,TGTGCCAGCAGCGTAGAGGCAGGGGTGAGGGGCTACACCTTC
TRBV5-1,TRBD2,TRBJ2-5,once,CASSGGTGGQETQYF,TGCGCCAGCAGCGGAGGGACGGGGGGCCAAGAGACCCAGTACTTC
TRBV6-5,TRBD2,TRBJ2-3,NA,CASSYGAVAGTDTQYF,TGTGCCAGCAGTTACGGGGCGGTAGCGGGGACAGATACGCAGTATTTT
TRBV11-2,TRBD2,TRBJ2-7,NA,CASSLGLAGLSYEQYF,TGTGCCAGCAGCTTAGGACTAGCGGGCCTCTCCTACGAGCAGTACTTC
TRBV6-5,TRBD1,TRBJ2-5,NA,CASRDREETQYF,TGTGCCAGTCGGGACAGGGAAGAGACCCAGTACTTC
TRBV6-1,TRBD1,TRBJ1-4,NA,CASSEWGQSTNEKLFF,TGTGCCAGCAGTGAATGGGGACAGTCAACTAATGAAAAACTGTTTTTT
TRBV7-6,TRBD1,TRBJ1-5,once,CASSLGTGGRRNQPQHF,TGTGCCAGCAGCTTAGGGACAGGGGGCCGGCGCAATCAGCCCCAGCATTTT